Each of the 18 T cell receptor beta chains below was sequenced from the same sample in a study of T cell repertoires in cytomegalovirus infection. TCRdb redid the calling of the reads with MiXCR, one entry per CDR3 protein. The sample lists some 920,000 distinct CDR3 sequences; roughly 31% were seen once. Their cognate antigens are unknown. Sequences were derived from cultured CD8+ T cells from PBMCs, sampled from culture after CMV antigen stimulation. The receptors derive from a human donor in good health (CMV status not recorded). Some clones in this sample may be carry-over from other donors' samples.

In its sample, this clonotype was seen many times. This chain joins TRBV7-8 and TRBJ2-1; maybe TRBD2 (6 bases). CDR1 SGHVS and CDR2 FQNEAQ come from the germline V gene. CDR3 size: 13 residues. V was cut by 5 bases and J by 3 bases, with 8 bases left in between. CDR3 in amino acids: CASSAGNYNEQFF. The CDR3 bases are TGTGCCAGCAGCGCGGGGAACTACAATGAGCAGTTCTTC.

This clonotype came up a few times. The genes are TRBV10-3 and TRBJ2-5, with D perhaps TRBD1 (5 bases). Germline values: CDR1 ENHRY, CDR2 SYGVKD. The CDR3 loop spans 16 amino acids. Trimming left V 3 bases short and J 0 bases short, with 14 bases between. The CDR3 loop is CAISDRQISYQETQYF. As DNA, the CDR3 is TGTGCCATCAGTGACCGACAGATCTCGTACCAAGAGACCCAGTACTTC.

As concerns this clonotype: Possible read error: a much larger clone is one base away. The J gene is TRBJ2-3, the V gene TRBV7-2; possible D gene TRBD2, 5 bases. Trimming pared 1 base from V and 2 bases from J, leaving 16 bases between. Germline V gene data show CDR1 as SGHTA and CDR2 as FQGNSA. This CDR3 has 17 amino acids. This CDR3 is CASSLGRAASNTDTQYF. The CDR3 bases are TGTGCCAGCAGCTTAGGGCGGGCGGCTTCTAACACAGATACGCAGTATTTT.

This clonotype was observed once. The gene calls are TRBV7-4 and TRBJ2-5, with TRBD1 matching 9 bases. Per the germline V gene, CDR1 is SGHVT and CDR2 is SQSDAQ. The CDR3 runs to 15 residues. V lost 4 bases, J lost 5 bases, and 8 bases stayed unmatched. The CDR3 reads CASSSTGGPRETQYF. In DNA form, the CDR3 reads TGTGCCAGCAGCTCGACAGGGGGGCCAAGGGAGACCCAGTACTTC. The whole variable domain, remainder taken from reference TRBV7-4 and TRBJ2-5, is GAGVSQSPRYKVAKRGRDVALRCDSISGHVTLYWYRQTLGQGSEVLTYSQSDAQRDKSGRPSGRFSAERPERSVSTLKIQRTEQGDSAVYLCASSSTGGPRETQYFGPGTRLLVL.

This clonotype has only a few counts. This chain uses TRBV19 with TRBJ1-2, with D maybe TRBD1 (5 bases). The germline gives CDR1 LNHDA, CDR2 SQIVND (reference sequence). The length of the CDR3 is 12 residues. Trimming removed 4 bases at V and 3 bases at J, with 6 bases between. The CDR3 sequence is CASSKTDYGYTF. The CDR3 DNA reads as TGTGCCAGTAGTAAGACAGACTATGGCTACACCTTC.

In its sample, this clonotype was seen a few times. The chain carries TRBV2 and TRBJ1-1; 8 bases map to TRBD1. V lost 4 bases to trimming and J lost 11 bases; unmatched junction nucleotides: 12. The CDR3 runs 14 residues. From germline, CDR1 is SNHLY and CDR2 FYNNEI. In nucleotides, the CDR3 is TGTGCCAGCAGTGTTAAGGACAGGGAAGTGGAGGCTTTCTTT. It translates to CASSVKDREVEAFF.

The chain employs TRBV9 and TRBJ1-2; D might be TRBD1 (5 bases). The CDR3 consists of 12 residues. Trimming pared 2 bases from V and 8 bases from J, leaving 10 bases between. Germline CDR1 and CDR2: SGDLS and YYNGEE. This chain's CDR3 is CASSVVREGYTF. In DNA form, the CDR3 reads TGTGCCAGCAGCGTCGTCAGGGAGGGCTACACCTTC.

This rearrangement joins TRBV6-1 to TRBJ2-1, with no clear D. The germline CDR1 and CDR2 sequences are MNHNS and SASEGT. The CDR3 spans 13 residues. Trimming removed 8 bases from V and 7 bases from J, with 15 bases in between. The CDR3 protein is CASARAVRNEQFF. The CDR3 DNA sequence: TGTGCCAGCGCGCGAGCAGTCCGGAATGAGCAGTTCTTC.

A few counts support this clonotype. This chain links TRBV7-9 with TRBJ1-1; D ambiguous. The germline gives CDR1 SEHNR, CDR2 FQNEAQ (reference sequence). The CDR3 spans 15 residues. Trimming removed 1 base from V and 3 bases from J, with 12 bases in between. The CDR3 spells CASSLGPTDYTEAFF. The CDR3 DNA reads TGTGCCAGCAGCTTAGGTCCCACAGATTACACTGAAGCTTTCTTT.

This chain links TRBV6-2 or TRBV6-3 with TRBJ1-3; D remains unclear. Trimming took 7 bases from V and 9 from J, leaving 10 bases between them. The CDR3 loop spans 11 amino acids. Germline CDR1 reads MNHEY; CDR2 reads SVGEGT. CDR3 sequence (DNA): TGTGCCAGCACCGCCCGGTTCACCATATATTTT. Protein: CASTARFTIYF.

This clonotype was seen many times. This sequence joins TRBV7-8 and TRBJ1-1, with a weak D call TRBD1 (6 bases). The V gene lost 0 bases and the J gene lost 1 base, with 12 bases spanning the gap. From germline, CDR1 is SGHVS and CDR2 FQNEAQ. The CDR3 has 16 amino acids. The CDR3 DNA sequence: TGTGCCAGCAGCTTAGCGCAGGGAGGGGGGAACACTGAAGCTTTCTTT. Protein: CASSLAQGGGNTEAFF.

The chain carries TRBV7-9 and TRBJ2-2; no clear D. The V gene's germline CDR1 is SEHNR and CDR2 FQNEAQ (reference sequence). V was trimmed by 11 bases and J by 1 base, leaving 11 bases between them. This CDR3 is 13 amino acids long. CDR3 DNA sequence: TGTGCCGCCGACGACCAGAACACCGGGGAGCTGTTTTTT. Residues: CAADDQNTGELFF.

The sample holds a few counts of this clonotype. V is TRBV4-1 and J is TRBJ2-7; tentative D call: TRBD2 (5 bases). V lost 0 bases to trimming and J lost 3 bases, with 9 bases between them. The CDR3 loop spans 14 amino acids. The V gene's germline CDR1 is MGHRA and CDR2 YSYEKL. The CDR3 region has the DNA TGCGCCAGCAGCCAAGACGAGAGGGACTACGAGCAGTACTTC. Amino acid sequence: CASSQDERDYEQYF.

This clonotype was recorded a few times. The genes are TRBV5-4 and TRBJ2-1; TRBD2 aligns across 9 bases. Germline CDR1 and CDR2: SGHNT and YYREEE (reference sequence). The CDR3 has 15 residues. Trimming at V came to 6 bases and at J to 4 bases, leaving 8 bases not matched to a gene. CDR3 DNA: TGTGCCAGCAAGAACAGCGGGGGGAAATACAATGAGCAGTTCTTC. Amino acid sequence: CASKNSGGKYNEQFF.

This clonotype occurred a few times. The V gene is TRBV6-8, the J gene TRBJ1-6; 10 nucleotides line up with TRBD1. Trimming cost V 5 bases and J 10 bases; bases outside gene matches: 5. Germline V CDR1 and CDR2: MNHGY, SAAAGT. The CDR3 totals 14 residues. The CDR3 DNA follows: TGTGCCAGCAGTAGGGACAGGGGACGGTCACCCCTCCACTTT. It translates to CASSRDRGRSPLHF.

This clonotype was seen many times. The CDR3 is CASSLVGGLAGETQYF. In nucleotides, the CDR3 is TGTGCCAGCAGCTTAGTGGGGGGGCTAGCTGGGGAGACCCAGTACTTC. V and J are TRBV7-8 and TRBJ2-5, with D possibly TRBD2 on 7 matching bases. The V and J ends lost 1 base and 5 bases respectively, with 17 bases between them. CDR1 and CDR2 (germline): SGHVS, FQNEAQ. This CDR3 has 16 amino acids. The complete variable domain, with remaining parts taken from reference TRBV7-8 and TRBJ2-5, reads GAGVSQSPRYKVAKRGQDVALRCDPISGHVSLFWYQQALGQGPEFLTYFQNEAQLDKSGLPSDRFFAERPEGSVSTLKIQRTQQEDSAVYLCASSLVGGLAGETQYFGPGTRLLVL.

This clonotype was detected a few times. The rearrangement joins TRBV7-9 to TRBJ2-1; D is unclear. Germline V lookup: CDR1 SEHNR, CDR2 FQNEAQ (reference sequence). The CDR3 has 11 amino acids. V lost 6 bases, J lost 10 bases, and 10 bases lay in between. The chain's CDR3 is CASSGDLEQFF. The CDR3, as DNA: TGTGCCAGCAGTGGAGACTTAGAGCAGTTCTTC.

CDR3 DNA: TGTGCCAGCAGGGCGGGGGGCGGTGAGACCCAGTACTTC. Translation: CASRAGGGETQYF. The chain employs TRBV12-3 or TRBV12-4 and TRBJ2-5, with TRBD2 matching over 8 bases. V dropped 6 bases and J dropped 5; count of bases not matched to a gene: 5. The CDR3 consists of 13 residues.